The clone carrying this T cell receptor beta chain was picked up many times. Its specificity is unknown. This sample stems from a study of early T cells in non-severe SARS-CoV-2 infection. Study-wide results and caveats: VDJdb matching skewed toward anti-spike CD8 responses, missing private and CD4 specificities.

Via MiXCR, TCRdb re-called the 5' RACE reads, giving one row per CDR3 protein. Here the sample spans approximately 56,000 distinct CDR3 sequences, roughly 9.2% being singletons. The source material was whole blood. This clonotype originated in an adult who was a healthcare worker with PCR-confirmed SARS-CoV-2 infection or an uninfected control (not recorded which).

This CDR3 reads CASSLTSRASSYNEQFF. CDR3 DNA: TGTGCCAGCAGCTTAACCTCCCGGGCTTCCAGCTACAATGAGCAGTTCTTC. V and J are TRBV7-3 and TRBJ2-1; D unclear. Germline loops: CDR1 SGHTA, CDR2 FQGTGA. Deletions cut 0 bases from V and 3 bases from J, with 15 bases between. This CDR3 has 17 residues.